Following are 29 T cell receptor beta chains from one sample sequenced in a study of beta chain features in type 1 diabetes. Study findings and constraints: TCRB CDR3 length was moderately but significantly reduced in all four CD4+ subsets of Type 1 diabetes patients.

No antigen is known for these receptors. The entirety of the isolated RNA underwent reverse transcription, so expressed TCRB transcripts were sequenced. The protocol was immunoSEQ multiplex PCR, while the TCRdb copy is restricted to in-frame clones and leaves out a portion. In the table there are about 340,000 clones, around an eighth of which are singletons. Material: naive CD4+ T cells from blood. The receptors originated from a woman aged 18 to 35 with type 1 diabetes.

CDR3 in DNA: TGTGCCAGCAGCGGGACTTCGACTTACAATGAGCAGTTCTTC. Protein: CASSGTSTYNEQFF. The rearrangement links TRBV7-2 to TRBJ2-1; D is perhaps TRBD2 (6 bases). Per germline, CDR1 SGHTA and CDR2 FQGNSA. The CDR3 has 14 amino acids. The V end was cut by 5 bases, the J end by 4 bases, with 12 bases between.

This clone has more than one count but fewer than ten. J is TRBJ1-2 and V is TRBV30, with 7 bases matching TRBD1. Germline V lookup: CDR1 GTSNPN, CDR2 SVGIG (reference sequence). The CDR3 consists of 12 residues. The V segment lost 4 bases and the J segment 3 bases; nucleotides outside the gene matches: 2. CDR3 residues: CAWTDRDYGYTF. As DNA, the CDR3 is TGTGCCTGGACTGACAGGGACTATGGCTACACCTTC.

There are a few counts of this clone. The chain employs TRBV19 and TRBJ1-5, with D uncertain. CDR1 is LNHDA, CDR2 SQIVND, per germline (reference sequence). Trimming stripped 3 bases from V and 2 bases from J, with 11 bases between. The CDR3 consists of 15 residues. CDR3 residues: CASSIEGIRNQPQHF. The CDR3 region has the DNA TGTGCCAGTAGTATCGAGGGAATTCGCAATCAGCCCCAGCATTTT.

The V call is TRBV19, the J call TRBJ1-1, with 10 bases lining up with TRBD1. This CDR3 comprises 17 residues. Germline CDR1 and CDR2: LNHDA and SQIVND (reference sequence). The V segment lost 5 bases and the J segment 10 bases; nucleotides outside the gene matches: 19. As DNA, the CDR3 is TGTGCCAGTAGTTTCGCTGGAGGCGGGACAGGGGAAGAGGGAGCTTTCTTT. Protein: CASSFAGGGTGEEGAFF.

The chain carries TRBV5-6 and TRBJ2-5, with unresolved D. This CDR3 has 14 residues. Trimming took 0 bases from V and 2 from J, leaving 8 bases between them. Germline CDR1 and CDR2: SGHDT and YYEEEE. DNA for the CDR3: TGTGCCAGCAGCTTGGAGACACTGCAAGAGACCCAGTACTTC. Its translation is CASSLETLQETQYF. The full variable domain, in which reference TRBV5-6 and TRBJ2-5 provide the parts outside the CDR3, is DAGVTQSPTHLIKTRGQQVTLRCSPKSGHDTVSWYQQALGQGPQFIFQYYEEEERQRGNFPDRFSGHQFPNYSSELNVNALLLGDSALYLCASSLETLQETQYFGPGTRLLVL.

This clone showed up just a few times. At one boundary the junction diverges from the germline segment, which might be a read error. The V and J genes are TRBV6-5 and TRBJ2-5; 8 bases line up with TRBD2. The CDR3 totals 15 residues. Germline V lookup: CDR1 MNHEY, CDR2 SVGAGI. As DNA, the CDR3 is TGTGCCAGCAATTACAACGGGAGGGCCCAAGAGACCCAGTACTTC. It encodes CASNYNGRAQETQYF.

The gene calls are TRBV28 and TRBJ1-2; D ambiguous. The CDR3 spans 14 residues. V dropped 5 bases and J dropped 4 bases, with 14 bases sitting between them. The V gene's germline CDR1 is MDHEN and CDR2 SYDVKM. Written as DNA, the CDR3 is TGTGCCAGCAGTCCGGGCGGGGTTGGCTATGGCTACACCTTC. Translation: CASSPGGVGYGYTF.

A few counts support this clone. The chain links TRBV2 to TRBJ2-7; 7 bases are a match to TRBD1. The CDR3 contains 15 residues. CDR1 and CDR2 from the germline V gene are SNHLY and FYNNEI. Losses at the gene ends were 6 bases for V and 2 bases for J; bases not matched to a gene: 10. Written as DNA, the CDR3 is TGTGCCAGCAGGACTACCGGGACAGCCACCTACGAGCAGTACTTC. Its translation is CASRTTGTATYEQYF. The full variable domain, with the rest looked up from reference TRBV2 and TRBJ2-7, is EPEVTQTPSHQVTQMGQEVILRCVPISNHLYFYWYRQILGQKVEFLVSFYNNEISEKSEIFDDQFSVERPDGSNFTLKIRSTKLEDSAMYFCASRTTGTATYEQYFGPGTRLTVT.

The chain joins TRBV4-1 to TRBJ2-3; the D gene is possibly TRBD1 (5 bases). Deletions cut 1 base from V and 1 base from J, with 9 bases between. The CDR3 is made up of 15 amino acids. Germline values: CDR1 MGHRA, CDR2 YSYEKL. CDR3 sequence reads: CASSQAGAGTDTQYF. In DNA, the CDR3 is TGCGCCAGCAGCCAAGCTGGGGCAGGCACAGATACGCAGTATTTT.

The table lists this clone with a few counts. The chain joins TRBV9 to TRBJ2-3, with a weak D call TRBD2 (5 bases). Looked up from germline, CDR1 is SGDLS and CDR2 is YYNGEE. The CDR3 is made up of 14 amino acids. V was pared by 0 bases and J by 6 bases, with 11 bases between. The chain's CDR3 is CASSVAPAGDTQYF. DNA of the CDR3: TGTGCCAGCAGCGTAGCCCCCGCGGGCGATACGCAGTATTTT.

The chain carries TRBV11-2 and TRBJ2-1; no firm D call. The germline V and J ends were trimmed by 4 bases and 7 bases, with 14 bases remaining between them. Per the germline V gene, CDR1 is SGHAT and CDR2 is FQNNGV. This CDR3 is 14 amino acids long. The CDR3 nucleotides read TGTGCCAGCAGCTCCCTTCGTGGGCCAAATGAGCAGTTCTTC. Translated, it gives CASSSLRGPNEQFF. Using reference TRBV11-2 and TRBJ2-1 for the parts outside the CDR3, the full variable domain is EAGVAQSPRYKIIEKRQSVAFWCNPISGHATLYWYQQILGQGPKLLIQFQNNGVVDDSQLPKDRFSAERLKGVDSTLKIQPAKLEDSAVYLCASSSLRGPNEQFFGPGTRLTVL.

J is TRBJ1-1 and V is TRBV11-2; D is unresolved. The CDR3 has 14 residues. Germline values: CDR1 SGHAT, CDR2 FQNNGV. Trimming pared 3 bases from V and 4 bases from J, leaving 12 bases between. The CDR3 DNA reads TGTGCCAGCAGCTTGGAGGAGTGGGGCACTGAAGCTTTCTTT. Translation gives CASSLEEWGTEAFF. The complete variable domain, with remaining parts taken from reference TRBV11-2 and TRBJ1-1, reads EAGVAQSPRYKIIEKRQSVAFWCNPISGHATLYWYQQILGQGPKLLIQFQNNGVVDDSQLPKDRFSAERLKGVDSTLKIQPAKLEDSAVYLCASSLEEWGTEAFFGQGTRLTVV.

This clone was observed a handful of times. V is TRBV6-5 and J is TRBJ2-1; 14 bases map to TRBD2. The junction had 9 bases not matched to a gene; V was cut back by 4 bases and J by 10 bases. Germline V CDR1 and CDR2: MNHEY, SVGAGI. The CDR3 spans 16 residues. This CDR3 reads CASSFSLTSGRAEQFF. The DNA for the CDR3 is TGTGCCAGCAGTTTCTCCCTGACTAGCGGGAGGGCCGAGCAGTTCTTC.

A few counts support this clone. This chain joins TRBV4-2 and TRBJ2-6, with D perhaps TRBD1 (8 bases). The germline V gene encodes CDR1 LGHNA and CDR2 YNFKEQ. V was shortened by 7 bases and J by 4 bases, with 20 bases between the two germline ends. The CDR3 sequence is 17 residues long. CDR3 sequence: CASNRGRGDAGANVLTF. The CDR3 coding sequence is TGTGCCAGCAACAGGGGGAGGGGTGACGCCGGGGCCAACGTCCTGACTTTC.

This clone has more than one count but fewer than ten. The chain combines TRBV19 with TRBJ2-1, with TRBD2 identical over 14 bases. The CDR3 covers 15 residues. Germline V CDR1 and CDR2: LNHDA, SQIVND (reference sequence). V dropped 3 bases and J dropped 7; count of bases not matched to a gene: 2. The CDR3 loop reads CASSIWTSGRNEQFF. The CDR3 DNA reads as TGTGCCAGTAGTATCTGGACTAGCGGGAGGAATGAGCAGTTCTTC. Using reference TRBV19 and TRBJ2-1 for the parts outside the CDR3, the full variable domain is DGGITQSPKYLFRKEGQNVTLSCEQNLNHDAMYWYRQDPGQGLRLIYYSQIVNDFQKGDIAEGYSVSREKKESFPLTVTSAQKNPTAFYLCASSIWTSGRNEQFFGPGTRLTVL.

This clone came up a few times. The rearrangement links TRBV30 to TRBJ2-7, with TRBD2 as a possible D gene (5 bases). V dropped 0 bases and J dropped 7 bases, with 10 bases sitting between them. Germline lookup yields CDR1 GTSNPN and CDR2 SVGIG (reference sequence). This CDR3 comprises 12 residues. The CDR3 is CAWSVLGSEQYF. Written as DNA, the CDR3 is TGTGCCTGGAGTGTACTAGGGAGTGAGCAGTACTTC. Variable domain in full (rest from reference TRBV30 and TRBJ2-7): SQTIHQWPATLVQPVGSPLSLECTVEGTSNPNLYWYRQAAGRGLQLLFYSVGIGQISSEVPQNLSASRPQDRQFILSSKKLLLSDSGFYLCAWSVLGSEQYFGPGTRLTVT.

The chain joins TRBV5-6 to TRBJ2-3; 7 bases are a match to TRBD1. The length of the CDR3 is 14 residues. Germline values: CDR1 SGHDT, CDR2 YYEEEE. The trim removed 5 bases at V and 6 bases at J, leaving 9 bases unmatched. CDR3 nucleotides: TGTGCCAGCAGTCGACAGGGAACGGCGGATACGCAGTATTTT. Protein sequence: CASSRQGTADTQYF.

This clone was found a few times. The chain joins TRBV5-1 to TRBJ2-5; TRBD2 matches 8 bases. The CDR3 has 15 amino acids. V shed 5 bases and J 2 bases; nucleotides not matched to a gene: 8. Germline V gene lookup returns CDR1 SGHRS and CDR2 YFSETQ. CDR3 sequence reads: CASSVVLAGQETQYF. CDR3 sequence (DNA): TGCGCCAGCAGTGTGGTGTTAGCGGGACAAGAGACCCAGTACTTC.

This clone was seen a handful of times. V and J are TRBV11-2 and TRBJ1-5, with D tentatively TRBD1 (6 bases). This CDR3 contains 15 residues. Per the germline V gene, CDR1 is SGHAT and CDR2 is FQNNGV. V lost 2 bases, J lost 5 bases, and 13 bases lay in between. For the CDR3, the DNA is TGTGCCAGCAGCTTAACGAGGGGGAGGGATCAGCCCCAGCATTTT. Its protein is CASSLTRGRDQPQHF.

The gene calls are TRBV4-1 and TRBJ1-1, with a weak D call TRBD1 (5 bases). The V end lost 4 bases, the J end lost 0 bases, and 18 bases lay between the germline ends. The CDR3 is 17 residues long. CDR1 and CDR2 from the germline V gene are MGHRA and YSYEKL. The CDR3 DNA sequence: TGCGCCAGCAGCCGAAGCCCGCGAACAGGCCTGAACACTGAAGCTTTCTTT. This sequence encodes CASSRSPRTGLNTEAFF.

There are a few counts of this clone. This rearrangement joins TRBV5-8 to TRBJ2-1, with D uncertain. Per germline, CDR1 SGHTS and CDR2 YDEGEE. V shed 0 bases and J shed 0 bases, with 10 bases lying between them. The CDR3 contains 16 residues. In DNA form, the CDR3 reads TGTGCCAGCAGCTTGGCCTGGGCACGCTCCTACAATGAGCAGTTCTTC. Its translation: CASSLAWARSYNEQFF.

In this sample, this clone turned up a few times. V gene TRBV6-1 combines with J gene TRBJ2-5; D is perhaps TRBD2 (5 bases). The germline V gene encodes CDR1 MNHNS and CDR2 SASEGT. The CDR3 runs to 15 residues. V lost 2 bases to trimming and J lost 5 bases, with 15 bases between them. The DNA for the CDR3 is TGTGCCAGCAGTGAAAGGACCTCCAGAGGGGAGACCCAGTACTTC. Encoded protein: CASSERTSRGETQYF.

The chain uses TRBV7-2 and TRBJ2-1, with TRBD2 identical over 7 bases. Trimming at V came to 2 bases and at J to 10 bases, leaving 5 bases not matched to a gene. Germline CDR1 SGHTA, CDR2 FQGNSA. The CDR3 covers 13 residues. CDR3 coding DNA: TGTGCCAGCAGCTTAAGGACGGGAGGCGAGCAGTTCTTC. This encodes CASSLRTGGEQFF.

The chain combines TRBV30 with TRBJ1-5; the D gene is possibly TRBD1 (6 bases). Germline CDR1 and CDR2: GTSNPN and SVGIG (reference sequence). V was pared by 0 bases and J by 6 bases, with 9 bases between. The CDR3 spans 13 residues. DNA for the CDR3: TGTGCCTGGAGTGTGGACAGTGGTCAGCCCCAGCATTTT. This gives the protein CAWSVDSGQPQHF. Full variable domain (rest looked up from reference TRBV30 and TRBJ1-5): SQTIHQWPATLVQPVGSPLSLECTVEGTSNPNLYWYRQAAGRGLQLLFYSVGIGQISSEVPQNLSASRPQDRQFILSSKKLLLSDSGFYLCAWSVDSGQPQHFGDGTRLSIL.

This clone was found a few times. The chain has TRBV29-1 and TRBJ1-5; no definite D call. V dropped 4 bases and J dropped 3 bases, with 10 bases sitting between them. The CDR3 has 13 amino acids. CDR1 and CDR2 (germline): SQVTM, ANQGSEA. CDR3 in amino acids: CSVVSAYNQPQHF. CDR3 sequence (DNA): TGCAGCGTTGTTTCCGCCTACAATCAGCCCCAGCATTTT. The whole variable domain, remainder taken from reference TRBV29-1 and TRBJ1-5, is SAVISQKPSRDICQRGTSLTIQCQVDSQVTMMFWYRQQPGQSLTLIATANQGSEATYESGFVIDKFPISRPNLTFSTLTVSNMSPEDSSIYLCSVVSAYNQPQHFGDGTRLSIL.

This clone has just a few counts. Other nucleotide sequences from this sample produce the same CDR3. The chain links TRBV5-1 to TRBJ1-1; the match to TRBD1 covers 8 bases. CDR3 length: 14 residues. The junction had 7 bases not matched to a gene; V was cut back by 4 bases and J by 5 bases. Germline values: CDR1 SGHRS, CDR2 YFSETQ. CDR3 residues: CASSPDRVGTEAFF. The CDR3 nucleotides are TGCGCCAGCAGCCCGGACAGGGTGGGGACTGAAGCTTTCTTT.

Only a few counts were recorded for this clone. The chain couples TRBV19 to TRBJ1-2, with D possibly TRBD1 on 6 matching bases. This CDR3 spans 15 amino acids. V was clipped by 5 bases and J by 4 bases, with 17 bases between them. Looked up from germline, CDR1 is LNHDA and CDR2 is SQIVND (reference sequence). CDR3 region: CASSLLMDSRYGYTF. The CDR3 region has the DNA TGTGCCAGTAGTCTTTTAATGGACAGCCGCTATGGCTACACCTTC.

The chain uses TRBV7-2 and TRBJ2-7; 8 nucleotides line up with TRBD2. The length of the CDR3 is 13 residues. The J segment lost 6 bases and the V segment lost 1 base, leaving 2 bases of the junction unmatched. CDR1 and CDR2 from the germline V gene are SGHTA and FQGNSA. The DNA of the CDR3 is TGTGCCAGCAGCTTAGATCGGGGGGGCGAGCAGTACGTC. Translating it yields CASSLDRGGEQYV.

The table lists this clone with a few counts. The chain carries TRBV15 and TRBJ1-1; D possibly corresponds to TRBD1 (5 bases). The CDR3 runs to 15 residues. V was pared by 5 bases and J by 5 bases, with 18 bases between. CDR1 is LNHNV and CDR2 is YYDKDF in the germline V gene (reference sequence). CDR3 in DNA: TGTGCCACCAGCGGGGGAGGGCCGGATGGGACTGAAGCTTTCTTT. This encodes CATSGGGPDGTEAFF.